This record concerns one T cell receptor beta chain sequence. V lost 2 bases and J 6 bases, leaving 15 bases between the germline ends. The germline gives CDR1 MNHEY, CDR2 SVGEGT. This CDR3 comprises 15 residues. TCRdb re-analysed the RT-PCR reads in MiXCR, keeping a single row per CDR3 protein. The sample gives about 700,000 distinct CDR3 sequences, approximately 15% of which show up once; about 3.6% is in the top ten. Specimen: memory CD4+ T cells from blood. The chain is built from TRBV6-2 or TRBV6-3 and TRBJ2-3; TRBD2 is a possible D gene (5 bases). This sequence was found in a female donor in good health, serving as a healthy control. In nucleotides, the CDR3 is TGTGCCAGCAGTTACAGGGCTAGCCTTCAGGATACGCAGTATTTT. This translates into CASSYRASLQDTQYF.